This T cell receptor (beta chain) emerged from a study of CD8+ T cells in alopecia areata (dated by TCRdb to 2016 to 2019). Turning to the overall study: The treated patients took part in an open-label pilot trial in which moderate-to-severe alopecia areata was treated with oral tofacitinib at 5 to 10 mg twice daily. RNA was extracted with the PAXgene miRNA kit for fixed scalp, the miRNeasy kit for PBMCs, and the RNeasy kit for mouse skin. To study T cell clonal expansion in alopecia areata, the researchers applied high-throughput TCRbeta sequencing to both the C3H/HeJ mouse model and human patients. Patients on tofacitinib were biopsied at baseline and after 4 and 24 weeks of treatment, and several of the patients also had a later scalp biopsy. In humans, TCRbeta sequencing was performed on scalp tissue and on sorted CD4+ and CD8+ peripheral blood T cells from healthy controls and from patients with patchy or totalis/universalis alopecia areata. Patients stayed on tofacitinib for 6 to 18 months and then had 6 months of follow-up off drug so that delayed response and recurrence could be assessed. Clonality in the scalp was compared among normal scalp (n=4), patchy alopecia areata scalp (n=8), and alopecia totalis/universalis scalp (n=8). TCRbeta CDR3 regions were amplified by immunoSEQ multiplex PCR with 35 Vbeta forward and 13 Jbeta reverse primers. For the treated patients, the SALT score, which quantifies what percentage of scalp surface area is affected, served as the measure of disease severity. On the study overall, not on this receptor specifically: Shared TCR sequences between patients were less evident than in mice, which may be partly attributable to HLA diversity in the patient population. Unlike mouse skin, where gammadelta T cells dominate, normal human skin contains resident alphabeta T cells that get sequenced too, which complicates analysis of the scalp TCR repertoire. Compared with normal scalp, lesional scalp, particularly in alopecia totalis/universalis, had higher clonality and more expanded CD8+ clones, which suggests antigenic drive. During tofacitinib treatment, many expanded lesional clones stuck around in both scalp and blood, and this persistence may partly explain why relapse happens after treatment is stopped. Because the treated cohort was small and included a single nonresponder, larger studies are needed to assess links between baseline CD8+ expansion and response. With tofacitinib, both scalp clonality and the number of expanded CD8+ clones among the top 100 scalp clones went down significantly.

In light of the paper, this sample's time point label describes: 24 weeks on oral tofacitinib. This specimen's treatment or condition label, per the study, means: oral pan-JAK inhibitor, 5-10 mg twice daily. Peripheral blood and lesional scalp punch biopsies were obtained from patients with alopecia areata. PBMCs were separated by density centrifugation and stained for CD3, CD4 and CD8, after which CD4+ and CD8+ T cells were sorted on a FACSAria. On this clone itself: No antigen is known for it. No clone much larger than this one lies a single base away; base qualities are absent.

Library generation was performed with the immunoSEQ multiplex PCR assay. RNA was extracted from all samples and reverse transcribed into cDNA as template for TCR sequencing. First-strand cDNA was synthesized with SuperScript III using a 2:1 mix of oligo-dT and random hexamers. A synthetic immune receptor repertoire was used to gauge amplification bias, and whatever bias remained was removed computationally. The paper's data handling went like this. After raw reads were preprocessed to remove errors, the CDR3 was defined following IMGT conventions as running from the conserved cysteine to phenylalanine. Clonality was calculated as 1 minus Shannon entropy normalized by log2 of the number of productive unique TCRs. Whether scalp clones were CD4 or CD8 was inferred by matching scalp TCRbeta sequences against CD4 and CD8 repertoires sorted from blood. TCRdb stores this immuneACCESS table with in-frame sequences only. Part of the clones is absent; in the studies checked, under half of the shortfall reflects unresolved V genes, and no reason is known for the rest. The V and J calls and clone size come from that table; D and trimming were worked out from the DNA. The sample profile shows more than 150,000 clones; roughly 62% of them were found once. Clones ranked in the top ten supply around 12% of the sample.

The receptor was isolated from a human donor with alopecia areata. The sample here was CD8+ T cells sorted from blood, taken at week 24, from a patient treated with tofacitinib.

The DNA sequence reads TGTGCCAGCAGCTTGGGACAGGGATACAATGAGCAGTTCTTC. Its protein is CASSLGQGYNEQFF. The receptor chain draws on TRBV5-6 and TRBJ2-1; a stretch of 7 junction bases matches TRBD1. From the germline V gene, CDR1 is SGHDT and CDR2 is YYEEEE. Trimming leaves V shorter by 0 bases and J shorter by 4 bases, with the junction holding 1 base beyond the gene matches. The CDR3 spans 14 residues, from the cysteine through the phenylalanine. The read is trimmed to its CDR3 DNA, 42 bases read in frame from base 1.